The clone carrying this T cell receptor beta chain was observed a single time. Its antigen is still unknown. With a much larger clone just one base away, this may be a read error. No conserved phenylalanine or tryptophan ends this CDR3, so it is likely a read error. A single record per CDR3 protein comes from TCRdb applying MiXCR to the multiplex PCR reads. The sample lists tens of thousands of distinct CDR3 sequences; approximately 19% were seen once. This sample was taken from a study of breast tumors, draining lymph nodes, adjacent tissues. Study results and caveats: Compared with basal-like, luminal-like tumors shared significantly more repertoire with nontumor tissue. Tumor repertoires ranked between lymph nodes and nontumor tissue in diversity, with V and J gene preferences.

Axillary draining lymph nodes of breast cancer patients supplied the node samples. The sequenced sample consisted of axillary lymph node tissue. This receptor was taken from a female donor with breast cancer. Some clones in this sample may be carry-over from other donors' samples.

The CDR3 loop reads CASSSGRRPYEQYL. The CDR3 nucleotides read TGTGCCAGCAGTTCCGGACGGAGGCCCTACGAGCAGTACCTC. V gene TRBV27 combines with J gene TRBJ2-7, with D possibly matching TRBD2 (5 bases). The CDR3 spans 14 residues. Germline CDR1 MNHEY, CDR2 SMNVEV (reference sequence). The V end was cut by 4 bases, the J end by 2 bases, with 12 bases between.